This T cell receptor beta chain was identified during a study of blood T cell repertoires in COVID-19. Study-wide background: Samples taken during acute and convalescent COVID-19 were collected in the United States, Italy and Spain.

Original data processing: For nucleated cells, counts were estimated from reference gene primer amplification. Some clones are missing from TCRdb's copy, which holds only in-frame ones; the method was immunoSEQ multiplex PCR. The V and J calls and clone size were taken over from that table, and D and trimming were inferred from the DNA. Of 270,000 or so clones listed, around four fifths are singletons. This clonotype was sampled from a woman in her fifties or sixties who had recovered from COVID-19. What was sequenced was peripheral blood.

In nucleotides, the CDR3 is TGTGCCAGCAGTTACGCAACAGGGGACCTGAACACTGAAGCTTTCTTT. Translating it yields CASSYATGDLNTEAFF. The rearrangement links TRBV6-2 or TRBV6-3 to TRBJ1-1; 7 nucleotides agree with TRBD1. This CDR3 comprises 16 residues. Per germline, CDR1 MNHEY and CDR2 SVGEGT. The junction had 6 bases not matched to a gene; V was cut back by 2 bases and J by 0 bases.